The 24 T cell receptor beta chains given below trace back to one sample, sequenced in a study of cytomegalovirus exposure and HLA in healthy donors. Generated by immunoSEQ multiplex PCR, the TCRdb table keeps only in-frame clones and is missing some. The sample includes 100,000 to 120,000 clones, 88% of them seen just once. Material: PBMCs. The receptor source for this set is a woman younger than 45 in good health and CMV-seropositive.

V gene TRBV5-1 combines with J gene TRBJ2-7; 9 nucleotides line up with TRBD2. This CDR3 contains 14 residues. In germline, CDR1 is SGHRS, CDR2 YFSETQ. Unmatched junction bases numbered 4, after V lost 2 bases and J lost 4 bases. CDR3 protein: CASSFTSGPYEQYF. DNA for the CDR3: TGCGCCAGCAGCTTTACTAGCGGGCCATACGAGCAGTACTTC.

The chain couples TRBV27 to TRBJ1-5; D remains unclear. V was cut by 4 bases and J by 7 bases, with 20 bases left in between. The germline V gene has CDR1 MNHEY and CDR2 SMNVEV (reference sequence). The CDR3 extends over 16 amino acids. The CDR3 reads CASSSKVSGVSQPQHF. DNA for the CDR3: TGTGCCAGCAGTTCAAAGGTGTCCGGGGTTAGCCAGCCCCAGCATTTT.

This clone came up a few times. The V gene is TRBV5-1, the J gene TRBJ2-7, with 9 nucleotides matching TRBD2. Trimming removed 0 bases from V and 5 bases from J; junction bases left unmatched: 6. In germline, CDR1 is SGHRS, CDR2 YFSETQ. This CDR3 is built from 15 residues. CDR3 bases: TGCGCCAGCAGCTTGGCCCTGTGGACTAGCGACGAGCAGTACTTC. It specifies CASSLALWTSDEQYF.

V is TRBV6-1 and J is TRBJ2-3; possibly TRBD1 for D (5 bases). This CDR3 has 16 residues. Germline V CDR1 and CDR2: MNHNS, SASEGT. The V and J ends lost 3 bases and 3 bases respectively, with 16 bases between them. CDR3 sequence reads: CASSEGIAPGTDTQYF. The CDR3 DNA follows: TGTGCCAGCAGTGAGGGTATAGCCCCAGGGACAGATACGCAGTATTTT.

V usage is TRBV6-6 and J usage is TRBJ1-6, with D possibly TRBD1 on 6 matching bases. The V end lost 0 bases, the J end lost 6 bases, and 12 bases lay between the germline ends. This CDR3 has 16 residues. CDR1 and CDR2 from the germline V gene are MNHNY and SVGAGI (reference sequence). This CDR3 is CASSYSGPRGNSPLHF. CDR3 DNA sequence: TGTGCCAGCAGTTACTCTGGGCCCAGGGGTAATTCACCCCTCCACTTT.

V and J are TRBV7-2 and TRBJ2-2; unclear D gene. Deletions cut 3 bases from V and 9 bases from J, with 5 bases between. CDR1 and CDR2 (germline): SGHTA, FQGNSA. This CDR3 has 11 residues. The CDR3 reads CASSFSRELFF. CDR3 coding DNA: TGTGCCAGCAGCTTTTCAAGGGAGCTGTTTTTT.

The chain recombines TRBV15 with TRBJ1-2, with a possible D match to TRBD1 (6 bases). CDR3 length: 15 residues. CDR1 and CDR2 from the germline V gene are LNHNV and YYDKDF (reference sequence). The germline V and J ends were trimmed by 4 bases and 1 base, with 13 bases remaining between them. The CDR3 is CATSTTGIYNYGYTF. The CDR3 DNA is TGTGCCACCAGCACAACAGGGATTTATAACTATGGCTACACCTTC.

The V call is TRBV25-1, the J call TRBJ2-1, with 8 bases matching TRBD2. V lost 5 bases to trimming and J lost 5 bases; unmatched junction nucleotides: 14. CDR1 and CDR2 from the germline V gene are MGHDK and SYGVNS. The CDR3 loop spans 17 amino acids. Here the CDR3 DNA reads TGTGCCAGCAGTCCCCAGGGCGGTACTAGCGGCCACAATGAGCAGTTCTTC. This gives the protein CASSPQGGTSGHNEQFF.

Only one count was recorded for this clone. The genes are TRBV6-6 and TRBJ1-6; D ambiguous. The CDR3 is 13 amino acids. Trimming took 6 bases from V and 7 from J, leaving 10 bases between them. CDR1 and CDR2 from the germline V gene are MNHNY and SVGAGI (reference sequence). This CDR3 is CASRYSPNSPLHF. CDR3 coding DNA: TGTGCCAGCAGGTACAGCCCCAATTCACCCCTCCACTTT.

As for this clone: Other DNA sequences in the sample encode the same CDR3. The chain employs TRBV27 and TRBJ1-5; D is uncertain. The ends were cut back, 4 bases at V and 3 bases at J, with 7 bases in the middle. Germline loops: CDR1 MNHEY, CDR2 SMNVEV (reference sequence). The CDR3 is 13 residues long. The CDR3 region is CASSSGYNQPQHF. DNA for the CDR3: TGTGCCAGCAGTTCCGGGTACAATCAGCCCCAGCATTTT.

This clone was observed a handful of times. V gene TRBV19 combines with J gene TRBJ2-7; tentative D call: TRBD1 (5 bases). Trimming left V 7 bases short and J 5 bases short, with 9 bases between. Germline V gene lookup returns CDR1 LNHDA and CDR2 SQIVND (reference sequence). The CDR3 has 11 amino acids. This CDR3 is CASKGAHEQYF. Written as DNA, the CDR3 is TGTGCCAGTAAAGGGGCGCACGAGCAGTACTTC. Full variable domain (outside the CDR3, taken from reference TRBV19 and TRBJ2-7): DGGITQSPKYLFRKEGQNVTLSCEQNLNHDAMYWYRQDPGQGLRLIYYSQIVNDFQKGDIAEGYSVSREKKESFPLTVTSAQKNPTAFYLCASKGAHEQYFGPGTRLTVT.

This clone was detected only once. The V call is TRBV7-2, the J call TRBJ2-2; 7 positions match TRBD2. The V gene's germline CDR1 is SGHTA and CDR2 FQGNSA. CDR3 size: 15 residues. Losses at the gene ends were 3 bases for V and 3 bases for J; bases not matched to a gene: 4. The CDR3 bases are TGTGCCAGCAGCTTGACTAGCCGTTACACCGGGGAGCTGTTTTTT. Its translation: CASSLTSRYTGELFF.

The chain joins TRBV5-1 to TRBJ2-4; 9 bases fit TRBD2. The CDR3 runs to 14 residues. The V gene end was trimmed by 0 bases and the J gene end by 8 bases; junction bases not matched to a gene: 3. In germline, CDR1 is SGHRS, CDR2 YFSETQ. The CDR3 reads CASSLGREGDIQYF. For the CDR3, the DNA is TGCGCCAGCAGCTTGGGGCGGGAGGGAGACATTCAGTACTTC.

In DNA form, the CDR3 reads TGTGCCAGCAGTTTACGACTATATGGCTACACCTTC. It encodes CASSLRLYGYTF. The V call is TRBV28, the J call TRBJ1-2; D is uncertain. The CDR3 extends over 12 amino acids. Looked up from germline, CDR1 is MDHEN and CDR2 is SYDVKM. V was pared by 2 bases and J by 5 bases, with 6 bases between.

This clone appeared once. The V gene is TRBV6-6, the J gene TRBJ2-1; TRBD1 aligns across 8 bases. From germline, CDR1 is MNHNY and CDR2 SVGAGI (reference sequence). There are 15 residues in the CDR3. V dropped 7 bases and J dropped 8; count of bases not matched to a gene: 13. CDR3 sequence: CASNQPTRGRDEQFF. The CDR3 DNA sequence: TGTGCCAGCAACCAACCTACCAGGGGGCGCGATGAGCAGTTCTTC.

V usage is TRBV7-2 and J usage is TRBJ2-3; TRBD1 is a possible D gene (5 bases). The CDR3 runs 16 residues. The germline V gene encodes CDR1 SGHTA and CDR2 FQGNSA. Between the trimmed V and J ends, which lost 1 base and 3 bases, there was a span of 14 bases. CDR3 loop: CASSLGLGVSTDTQYF. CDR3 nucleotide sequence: TGTGCCAGCAGCTTAGGCCTAGGGGTATCTACAGATACGCAGTATTTT.

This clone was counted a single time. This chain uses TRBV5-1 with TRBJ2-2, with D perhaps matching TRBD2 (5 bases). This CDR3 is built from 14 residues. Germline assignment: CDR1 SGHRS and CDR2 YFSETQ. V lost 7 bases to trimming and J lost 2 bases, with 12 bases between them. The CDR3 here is CASERGINTGELFF. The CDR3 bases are TGCGCCAGCGAGAGAGGGATCAACACCGGGGAGCTGTTTTTT.

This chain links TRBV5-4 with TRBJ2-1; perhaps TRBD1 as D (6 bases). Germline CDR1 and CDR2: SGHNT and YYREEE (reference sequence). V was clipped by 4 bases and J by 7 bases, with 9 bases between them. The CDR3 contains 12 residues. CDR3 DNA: TGTGCCAGCAGCATTCAGGGGAATGAGCAGTTCTTC. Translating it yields CASSIQGNEQFF.

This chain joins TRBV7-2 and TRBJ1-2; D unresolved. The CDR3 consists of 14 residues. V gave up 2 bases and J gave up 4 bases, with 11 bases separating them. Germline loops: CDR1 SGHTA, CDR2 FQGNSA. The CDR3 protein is CASSLPGRGYGYTF. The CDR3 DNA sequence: TGTGCCAGCAGCTTACCGGGTCGGGGCTATGGCTACACCTTC.

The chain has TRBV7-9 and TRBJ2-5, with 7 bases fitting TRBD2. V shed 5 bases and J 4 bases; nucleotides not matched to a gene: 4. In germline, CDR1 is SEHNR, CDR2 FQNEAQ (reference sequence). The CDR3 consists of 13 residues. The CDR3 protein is CASSRGGRETQYF. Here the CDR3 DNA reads TGTGCCAGCAGCCGGGGAGGGAGAGAGACCCAGTACTTC.

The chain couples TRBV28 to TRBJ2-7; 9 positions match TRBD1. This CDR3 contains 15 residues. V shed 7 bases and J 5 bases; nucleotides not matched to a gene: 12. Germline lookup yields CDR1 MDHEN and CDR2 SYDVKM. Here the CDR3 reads CASIIYVGQGNEQYF. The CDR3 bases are TGTGCCAGCATCATTTATGTGGGACAGGGTAACGAGCAGTACTTC. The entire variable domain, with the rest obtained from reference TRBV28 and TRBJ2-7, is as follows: DVKVTQSSRYLVKRTGEKVFLECVQDMDHENMFWYRQDPGLGLRLIYFSYDVKMKEKGDIPEGYSVSREKKERFSLILESASTNQTSMYLCASIIYVGQGNEQYFGPGTRLTVT.

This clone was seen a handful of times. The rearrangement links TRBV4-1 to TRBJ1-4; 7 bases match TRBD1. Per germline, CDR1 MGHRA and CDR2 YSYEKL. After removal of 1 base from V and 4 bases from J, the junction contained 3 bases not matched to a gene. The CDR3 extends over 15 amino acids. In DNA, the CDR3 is TGCGCCAGCAGCCAAGGGGACAGCCTTAATGAAAAACTGTTTTTT. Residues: CASSQGDSLNEKLFF.

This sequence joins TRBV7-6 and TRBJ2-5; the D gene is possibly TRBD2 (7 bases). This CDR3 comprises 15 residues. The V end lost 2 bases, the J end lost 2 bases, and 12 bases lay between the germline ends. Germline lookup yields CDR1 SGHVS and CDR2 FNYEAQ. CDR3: CASSLSGGQQETQYF. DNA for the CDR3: TGTGCCAGCAGCTTATCGGGGGGACAACAAGAGACCCAGTACTTC.

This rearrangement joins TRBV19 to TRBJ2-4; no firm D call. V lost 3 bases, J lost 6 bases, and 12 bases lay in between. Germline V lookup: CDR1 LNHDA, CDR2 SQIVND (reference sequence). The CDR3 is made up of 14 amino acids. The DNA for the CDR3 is TGTGCCAGTAGTATTTCCAGTCAGGCAAACATTCAGTACTTC. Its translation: CASSISSQANIQYF.